The rows below give T cell receptor beta chains drawn from one sample of a study of tumor-infiltrating lymphocytes in primary liver carcinoma. MiXCR, run by TCRdb on the multiplex PCR reads, gives a single entry per CDR3 protein. The sample gives about 120,000 distinct CDR3 sequences, 65% to 75% of which show up once; over 6.5% is in the top ten. The sequenced material came from tumor-adjacent normal liver tissue. These receptors were obtained from a woman aged 55-70 years with primary liver carcinoma and hepatitis B virus infection. The CDR3 runs from the conserved cysteine through the conserved F or W.

V gene,J gene,CDR3 protein
TRBV12-5,TRBJ2-5,CASGSSGGQETQYF
TRBV7-9,TRBJ2-7,CASSLTQGPYGQYF
TRBV12-3/TRBV12-4,TRBJ2-3,CADSFSGGTDTQYF
TRBV12-3/TRBV12-4,TRBJ2-2,CTSKGLASNIGELFF
TRBV12-3/TRBV12-4,TRBJ2-2,CASTQKGFEDTGELFF
TRBV5-6,TRBJ2-1,CASGSRSRTTNEQFF
TRBV28,TRBJ2-1,CASMGLAGGVDEQFF
TRBV11-2,TRBJ2-4,CASSPGRLLSGRDVQYF
TRBV7-9,TRBJ2-7,CASSRPLGVRGGEQYF
TRBV6-1,TRBJ2-7,CASRKLPRLADVYEQYF
TRBV21-1,TRBJ2-1,CATQRGLNEQFF
TRBV11-3,TRBJ2-1,CASGKSVGEKDNEHFF
TRBV12-3/TRBV12-4,TRBJ2-5,CASSPLKAGVGRSETQYF
TRBV30,TRBJ2-1,CAWRALGRPNEQFF
TRBV14,TRBJ2-3,CASSQGTSGIDTQYF
TRBV11-2,TRBJ2-7,CTSSRQGTYEEYF
TRBV5-1,TRBJ2-3,CASSRGLTSTDTQYF
TRBV28,TRBJ2-1,CASSSGGLAGGQFLFF
TRBV4-1,TRBJ2-7,CASSQTSWGTYEQYF
TRBV29-1,TRBJ2-5,CSVEGPTGDLETQYF
TRBV5-1,TRBJ2-5,CASSLGGTNETQYF
TRBV6-6,TRBJ2-7,CPSSYSTTWDEQYF
TRBV7-8,TRBJ2-1,CASSSGRSTYNEQFF
TRBV6-5,TRBJ2-5,CASGTAVGETQYF
TRBV28,TRBJ2-2,CASSRGRELFF
TRBV4-1,TRBJ2-2,CAGEGDIGELFF
TRBV5-1,TRBJ2-7,CTSIRQETYEQYF
TRBV6-2/TRBV6-3,TRBJ2-3,CASSSPRRGRDTDTQYF
TRBV6-2/TRBV6-3,TRBJ2-1,CASQRSSGRNEQFF
TRBV5-1,TRBJ1-4,CASSTGTGTGGKLFF
TRBV29-1,TRBJ2-2,CSAELAGYANTGKLFF
TRBV11-2,TRBJ2-2,CASSPNKNSGELLF
TRBV6-5,TRBJ2-1,CASSTGGLYNGQLF
TRBV11-2,TRBJ1-2,CASSFSQANYSYDF
TRBV15,TRBJ1-1,CATSRAGRATDEAFF
TRBV4-2,TRBJ1-1,CANSQFKNTEAFF
TRBV28,TRBJ2-2,CTGSGTSGNTGELFF
TRBV24-1,TRBJ2-3,CATSDDRGRTDTQYF
TRBV5-8,TRBJ2-2,CASSLRGHSTGELLF
TRBV5-6,TRBJ2-7,CASSLEGDTPNHEQYF
TRBV21-1,TRBJ2-1,CASTGTSPPPDNEQFF
TRBV4-2,TRBJ2-1,CASSPLVAGGLGYGQFF
TRBV28,TRBJ2-1,CASSRLRTRYNEQFF
TRBV11-2,TRBJ2-5,CTSSFENQETQYF
TRBV6-5,TRBJ2-1,CAISLGGNEQFF
TRBV12-3/TRBV12-4,TRBJ2-2,CASSLRDYTGELFF
TRBV20-1,TRBJ2-7,CSARARDKGYEQYF